This entry concerns a single T cell receptor beta chain. The antigen is unknown. V was pared by 1 base and J by 6 bases, with 8 bases of the junction left unmatched. The CDR3 extends over 15 amino acids. Germline V gene data show CDR1 as MNHEY and CDR2 as SMNVEV (reference sequence). The entry originates in a study of shared clonotypes between healthy human individuals. General study points: Rarefaction exposed incomplete sorted-subset sequencing despite large depth.

The study drew all its donors from Caucasian adults living in Nashville, Tennessee. Deep was the level at which the assay was run. The data were produced by immunoSEQ multiplex PCR, yet TCRdb's version contains in-frame clones alone and is incomplete. The sample yields 2 million to 2.5 million clones, approximately 93% seen once. Material: naive CD4+ T cells from PBMCs. As to subset: CD45RA+ positively selected. The receptor was derived from a man in his late teens or twenties in good health. Some clones in this sample may be carry-over from other donors' samples. The V and J genes are TRBV27 and TRBJ1-2; TRBD1 matches at 7 bases. CDR3 coding DNA: TGTGCCAGCAGTTTATACGCCGTCCAGGGGGATGGCTACACCTTC. Translating gives CASSLYAVQGDGYTF.